A selection of T cell receptor beta chains follows, all from one sample in a study of T-cell memory formation after mild COVID-19. TCRdb itself ran the 5' RACE reads through MiXCR, one entry per CDR3 protein. The sample comprises 380,000 or so distinct CDR3 sequences, roughly an eighth of which are singletons, and around 22% rests with the top ten. Source material: PBMCs or a T cell subset sorted from them (not recorded which). Every receptor here comes from a man younger than 30 who had mild COVID-19 (a few samples of this study predate the infection). Cell type and time point are not known. CDR3s leave out the opening cysteine and the closing phenylalanine or tryptophan. Clone size is not always given. Where it is, it says once, few, many or a class for expanded clones.

v_call	j_call	clone_size	cdr3_aa
TRBV6-5	TRBJ1-2	few	ASRDTSIYGYT
TRBV7-9	TRBJ1-5	few	ASTRAGGNQPQH
TRBV7-9	TRBJ2-7	many	ASSLLGGVRSYEQY
TRBV12-3/TRBV12-4	TRBJ1-2	many	ASSFGGGYT
TRBV7-3	TRBJ2-2	.	ASSPPAGGYHTGELF
TRBV20-1	TRBJ2-5	.	SASFQGGETQY
TRBV4-3	TRBJ1-3	.	ASSQERGAEVY
TRBV4-2	TRBJ2-4	few	ASSQQTRDRAENIQY
TRBV13	TRBJ2-5	.	ASSFGTRRETQY
TRBV7-3	TRBJ2-2	.	ASSRSGGPNTGELF
TRBV4-2	TRBJ2-2	many	ASSQEAETANTGELF
TRBV7-9	TRBJ2-5	many	ASSPPGNQETQY
TRBV5-1	TRBJ1-1	few	ASSWTGSYAF